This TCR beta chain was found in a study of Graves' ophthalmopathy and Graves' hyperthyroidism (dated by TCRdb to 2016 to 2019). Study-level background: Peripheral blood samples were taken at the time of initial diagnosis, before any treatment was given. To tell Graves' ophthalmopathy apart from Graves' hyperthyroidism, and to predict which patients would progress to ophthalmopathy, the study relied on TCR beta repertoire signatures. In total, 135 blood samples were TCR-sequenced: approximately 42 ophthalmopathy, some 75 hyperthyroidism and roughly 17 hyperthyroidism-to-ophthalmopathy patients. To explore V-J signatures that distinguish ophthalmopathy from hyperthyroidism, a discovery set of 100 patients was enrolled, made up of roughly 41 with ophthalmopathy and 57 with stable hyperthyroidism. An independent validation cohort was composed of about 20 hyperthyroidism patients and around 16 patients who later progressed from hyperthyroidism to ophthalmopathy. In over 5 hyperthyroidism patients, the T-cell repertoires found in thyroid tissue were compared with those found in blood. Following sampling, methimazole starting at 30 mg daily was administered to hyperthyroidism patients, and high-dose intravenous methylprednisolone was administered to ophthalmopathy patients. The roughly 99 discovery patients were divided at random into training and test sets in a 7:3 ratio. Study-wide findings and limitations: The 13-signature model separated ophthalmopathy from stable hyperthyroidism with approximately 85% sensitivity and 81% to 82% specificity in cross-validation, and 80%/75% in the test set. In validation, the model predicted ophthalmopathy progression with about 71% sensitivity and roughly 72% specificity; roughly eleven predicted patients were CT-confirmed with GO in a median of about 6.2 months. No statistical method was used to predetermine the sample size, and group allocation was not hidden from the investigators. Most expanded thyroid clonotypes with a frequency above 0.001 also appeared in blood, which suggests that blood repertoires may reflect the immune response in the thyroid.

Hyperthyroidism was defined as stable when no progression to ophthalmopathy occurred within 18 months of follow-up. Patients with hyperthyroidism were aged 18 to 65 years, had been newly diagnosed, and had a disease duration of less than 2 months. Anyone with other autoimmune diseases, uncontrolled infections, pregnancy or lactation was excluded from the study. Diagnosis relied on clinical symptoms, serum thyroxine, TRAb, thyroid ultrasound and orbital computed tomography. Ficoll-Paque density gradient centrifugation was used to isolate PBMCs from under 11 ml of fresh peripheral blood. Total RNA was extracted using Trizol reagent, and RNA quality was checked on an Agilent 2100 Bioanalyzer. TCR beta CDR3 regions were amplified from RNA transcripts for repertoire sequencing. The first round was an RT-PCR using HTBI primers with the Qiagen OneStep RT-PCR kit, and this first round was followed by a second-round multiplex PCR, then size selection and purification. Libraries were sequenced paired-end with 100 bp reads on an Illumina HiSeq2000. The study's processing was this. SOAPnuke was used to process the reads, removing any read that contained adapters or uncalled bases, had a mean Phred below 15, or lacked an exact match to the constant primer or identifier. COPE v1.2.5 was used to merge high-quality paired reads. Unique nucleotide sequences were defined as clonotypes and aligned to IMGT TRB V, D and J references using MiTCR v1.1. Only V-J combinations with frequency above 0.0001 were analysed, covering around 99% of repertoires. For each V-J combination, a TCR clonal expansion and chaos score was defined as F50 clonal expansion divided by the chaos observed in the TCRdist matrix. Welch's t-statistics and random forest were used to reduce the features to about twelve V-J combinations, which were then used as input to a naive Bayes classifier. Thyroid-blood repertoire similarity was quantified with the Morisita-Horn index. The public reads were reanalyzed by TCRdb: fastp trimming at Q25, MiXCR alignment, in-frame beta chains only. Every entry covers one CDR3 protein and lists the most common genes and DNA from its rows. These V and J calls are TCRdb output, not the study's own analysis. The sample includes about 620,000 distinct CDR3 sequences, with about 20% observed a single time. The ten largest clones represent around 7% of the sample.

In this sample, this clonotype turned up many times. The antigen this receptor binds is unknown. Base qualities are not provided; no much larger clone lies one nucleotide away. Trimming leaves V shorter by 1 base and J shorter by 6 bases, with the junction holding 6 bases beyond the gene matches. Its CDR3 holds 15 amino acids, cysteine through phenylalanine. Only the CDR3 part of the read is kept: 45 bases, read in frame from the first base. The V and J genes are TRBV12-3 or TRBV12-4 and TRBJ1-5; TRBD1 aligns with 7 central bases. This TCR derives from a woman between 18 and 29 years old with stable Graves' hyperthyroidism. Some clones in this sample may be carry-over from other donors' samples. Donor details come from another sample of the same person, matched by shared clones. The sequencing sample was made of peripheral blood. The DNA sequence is TGTGCCAGCAGTTTAGGACAGGGATCGTCTCAGCCCCAGCATTTT. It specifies CASSLGQGSSQPQHF.